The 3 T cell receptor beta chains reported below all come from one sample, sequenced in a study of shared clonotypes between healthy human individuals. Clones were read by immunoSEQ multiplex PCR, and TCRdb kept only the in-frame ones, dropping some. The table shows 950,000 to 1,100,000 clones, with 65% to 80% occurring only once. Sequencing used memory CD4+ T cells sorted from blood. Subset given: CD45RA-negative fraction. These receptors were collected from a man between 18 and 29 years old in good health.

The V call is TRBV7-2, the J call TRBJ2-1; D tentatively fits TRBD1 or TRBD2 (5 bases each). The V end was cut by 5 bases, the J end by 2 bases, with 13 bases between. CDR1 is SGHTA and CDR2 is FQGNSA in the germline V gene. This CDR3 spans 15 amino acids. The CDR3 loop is CASSVTVGPYNEQFF. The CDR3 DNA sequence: TGTGCCAGCAGCGTAACTGTGGGACCCTACAATGAGCAGTTCTTC.

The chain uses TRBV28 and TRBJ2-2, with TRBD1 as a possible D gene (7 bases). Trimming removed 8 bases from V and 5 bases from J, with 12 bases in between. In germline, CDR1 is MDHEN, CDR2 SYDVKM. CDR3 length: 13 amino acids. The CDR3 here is CASGSGGTGELFF. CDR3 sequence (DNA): TGTGCCAGCGGGTCAGGGGGGACCGGGGAGCTGTTTTTT.

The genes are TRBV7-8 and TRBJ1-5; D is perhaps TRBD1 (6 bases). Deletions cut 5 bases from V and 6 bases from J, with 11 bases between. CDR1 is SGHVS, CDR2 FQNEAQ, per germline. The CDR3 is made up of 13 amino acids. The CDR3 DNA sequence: TGTGCCAGCAGCCTACAGGGTCCTCAGCCCCAGCATTTT. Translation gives CASSLQGPQPQHF.